What follows describes a single T cell receptor (beta chain). The source material, RNA transcripts, was used to amplify TCR beta CDR3 regions. The primer set for the first-round RT-PCR of the TCR CDR3 was HTBI. TCRdb passed the multiplex PCR reads through MiXCR, listing each CDR3 protein once. The table lists over 450,000 distinct CDR3 sequences, approximately 15% of them singletons. This sample stems from a study of T cells in Graves' hyperthyroidism and ophthalmopathy. Per germline, CDR1 SGHTA and CDR2 FQGTGA. After removal of 2 bases from V and 4 bases from J, the junction contained 6 bases not matched to a gene. This CDR3 has 16 amino acids.

This chain joins TRBV7-3 and TRBJ1-2; 11 bases are a match to TRBD1. Sequencing used blood. The TCR was taken from a woman aged 18-35 years with Graves' hyperthyroidism. The CDR3 coding sequence is TGTGCCAGCAGCTTACCGGGACAGGGGGAACGCTATGGCTACACCTTC. Translating it yields CASSLPGQGERYGYTF.